This T cell receptor beta chain was profiled in a study of blood T cell repertoires in COVID-19. Data came from immunoSEQ multiplex PCR; TCRdb stores just in-frame clones and leaves some out. There are about 200,000 clones in the sample; 80% to 90% occur only once, and 3.8% lies in the top ten. The CDR3 has 15 residues. Germline lookup yields CDR1 WSHSY and CDR2 SAAADI. With 8 bases removed from V and 7 bases from J, the gap between germline ends came to 18 bases. This clonotype originated in a woman aged 35 to 49 with acute COVID-19. V is TRBV10-2 and J is TRBJ1-6; perhaps TRBD1 as D (6 bases). The sequencing sample was made of PBMCs or T cells enriched from blood (not recorded which). The CDR3 bases are TGCGCCAGCCTCGGCGGGGAGGGGGGCAATTCACCCCTCCACTTT. Its translation: CASLGGEGGNSPLHF.